This T cell receptor (beta chain) was profiled in a study of blood T cells in healthy people across ages. The CDR3 sequence is 13 residues long. The V end lost 3 bases, the J end lost 1 base, and 6 bases lay between the germline ends. All donors came from Russia, were Caucasian and healthy, and spanned ages about 6 to 100. With a J-beta primer mix and a sample-barcoded 5' primer, a second PCR ran about 7 to 12 cycles. A 12-random-nucleotide template-switch adaptor tagged each cDNA molecule. Any given sample supplied a minimum of 2.5 million CDR3-containing paired-end reads. TCRdb itself ran the 5' RACE reads through MiXCR, one entry per CDR3 protein. The data show roughly 2 million distinct CDR3 sequences, less than 50% seen once.

The sample comprised blood. The source of this sequence is a woman between 40 and 50 years old in good health. This chain joins TRBV12-3 or TRBV12-4 and TRBJ1-1; D is unresolved. CDR3 residues: CASSFAENTEAFF. CDR3 in DNA: TGTGCCAGCAGTTTCGCAGAGAACACTGAAGCTTTCTTT.